These 14 T cell receptor beta chains were all obtained from the same sample, sequenced in a study of blood T cell repertoires in COVID-19. The method was immunoSEQ multiplex PCR; TCRdb's version includes in-frame clones alone and lacks a portion of them. The sample has over 200,000 clones; 75% to 85% are singletons. Specimen: PBMCs or T cells enriched from blood (not recorded which). These receptors came from a middle-aged man who had recovered from COVID-19.

CDR3 nucleotides: TGTGCCAGTAGTATAGGTCTTCCCTACGAGCAGTACTTC. Protein sequence: CASSIGLPYEQYF. This sequence joins TRBV19 and TRBJ2-7; no clear D gene. V lost 1 base, J lost 2 bases, and 6 bases lay in between. The CDR3 covers 13 residues. Germline V lookup: CDR1 LNHDA, CDR2 SQIVND (reference sequence).

The J gene is TRBJ2-1, the V gene TRBV5-1; 9 nucleotides agree with TRBD2. The CDR3 consists of 15 residues. V gave up 4 bases and J gave up 0 bases; unmatched junction bases: 2. Germline loops: CDR1 SGHRS, CDR2 YFSETQ. CDR3 sequence: CASSPSGNSYNEQFF. The DNA for the CDR3 is TGCGCCAGCAGCCCTAGCGGGAACTCCTACAATGAGCAGTTCTTC.

This clone was observed a single time. The gene calls are TRBV3-1 (or the pseudogene TRBV3-2) and TRBJ1-6; tentatively, D is TRBD1 (5 bases). This CDR3 is built from 14 residues. V shed 6 bases and J shed 8 bases, with 14 bases lying between them. Germline loops: CDR1 LGHDT, CDR2 YNNKEL (reference sequence). The CDR3 loop reads CASSPNRLHSPLHF. In DNA form, the CDR3 reads TGTGCCAGCAGTCCCAACAGGTTGCATTCACCCCTCCACTTT.

The chain combines TRBV5-1 with TRBJ1-1; D is possibly TRBD1 (5 bases). V was pared by 2 bases and J by 1 base, with 9 bases between. The CDR3 consists of 14 residues. The germline CDR1 and CDR2 sequences are SGHRS and YFSETQ. CDR3 residues: CASSFQGANTEAFF. In DNA form, the CDR3 reads TGCGCCAGCAGCTTCCAGGGTGCGAACACTGAAGCTTTCTTT.

This rearrangement joins TRBV30 to TRBJ2-7, with TRBD1 identical over 7 bases. The J segment lost 3 bases and the V segment lost 2 bases, leaving 7 bases of the junction unmatched. Germline lookup yields CDR1 GTSNPN and CDR2 SVGIG (reference sequence). The CDR3 has 14 residues. The CDR3: CAWSKGQILYEQYF. CDR3 DNA: TGTGCCTGGAGTAAGGGACAGATACTCTACGAGCAGTACTTC. The entire variable domain, with the rest obtained from reference TRBV30 and TRBJ2-7, is as follows: SQTIHQWPATLVQPVGSPLSLECTVEGTSNPNLYWYRQAAGRGLQLLFYSVGIGQISSEVPQNLSASRPQDRQFILSSKKLLLSDSGFYLCAWSKGQILYEQYFGPGTRLTVT.

V gene TRBV6-5 combines with J gene TRBJ2-1; TRBD2 agrees at 11 bases. Trimming took 2 bases from V and 8 from J; bases not matched to a gene: 8. The germline gives CDR1 MNHEY, CDR2 SVGAGI. The CDR3 extends over 16 amino acids. The chain's CDR3 is CASSYPRVAGGDEQFF. In nucleotides, the CDR3 is TGTGCCAGCAGTTACCCCCGAGTAGCGGGAGGGGATGAGCAGTTCTTC.

V and J are TRBV5-1 and TRBJ2-6, with TRBD1 matching over 11 bases. Germline CDR1 SGHRS, CDR2 YFSETQ. Trimming removed 5 bases from V and 3 bases from J; junction bases left unmatched: 10. The CDR3 sequence is 18 residues long. The chain's CDR3 is CASRTMGTGGSGANVLTF. CDR3 DNA sequence: TGCGCCAGCAGGACGATGGGGACAGGGGGAAGTGGGGCCAACGTCCTGACTTTC. The whole variable domain, filled in from reference TRBV5-1 and TRBJ2-6, reads KAGVTQTPRYLIKTRGQQVTLSCSPISGHRSVSWYQQTPGQGLQFLFEYFSETQRNKGNFPGRFSGRQFSNSRSEMNVSTLELGDSALYLCASRTMGTGGSGANVLTFGAGSRLTVL.

The chain is built from TRBV6-1 and TRBJ1-5, with D maybe TRBD1 (5 bases). The V gene's germline CDR1 is MNHNS and CDR2 SASEGT. The CDR3 sequence is 12 residues long. Trimming pared 3 bases from V and 6 bases from J, leaving 6 bases between. CDR3 bases: TGTGCCAGCAGTGACAGGGTTCAGCCCCAGCATTTT. It yields the protein CASSDRVQPQHF.

The chain uses TRBV5-4 and TRBJ1-2; unclear D gene. This CDR3 is built from 14 residues. Germline CDR1 and CDR2: SGHNT and YYREEE (reference sequence). Trimming removed 1 base at V and 8 bases at J, with 15 bases between. The CDR3 region has the DNA TGTGCCAGCAGCTTGACGGCGGGTTTATGGGGCTACACCTTC. Translating gives CASSLTAGLWGYTF.

The rearrangement uses TRBV6-5 and TRBJ2-7, with a weak D call TRBD1 (6 bases). This CDR3 comprises 12 residues. V lost 5 bases and J lost 3, with 8 bases in between. From germline, CDR1 is MNHEY and CDR2 SVGAGI. The CDR3 nucleotides read TGTGCCAGCAGTCAGGGGATCTACGAGCAGTACTTC. It is translated as CASSQGIYEQYF.

Written as DNA, the CDR3 is TGTGCCAGCAATCCCCGACGGGACTATGGCTACACCTTC. Its translation: CASNPRRDYGYTF. The chain employs TRBV6-5 and TRBJ1-2; D ambiguous. Germline V gene sequence: CDR1 MNHEY, CDR2 SVGAGI. The V end was cut by 7 bases, the J end by 3 bases, with 12 bases between. The CDR3 is 13 residues long.

The V and J genes are TRBV2 and TRBJ2-2; 9 nucleotides agree with TRBD2. Germline V gene data show CDR1 as SNHLY and CDR2 as FYNNEI. Trimming at V came to 4 bases and at J to 5 bases, leaving 11 bases not matched to a gene. The CDR3 is 17 residues long. CDR3 region: CASSGGLAAFRTGELFF. The CDR3, as DNA: TGTGCCAGCAGTGGGGGACTAGCCGCATTCAGAACCGGGGAGCTGTTTTTT.

This clone was found a few times. This chain connects TRBV12-5 to TRBJ2-2; D gene unclear. Trimming removed 5 bases from V and 1 base from J, with 5 bases in between. CDR3 length: 13 residues. Germline lookup yields CDR1 LGHNT and CDR2 FRNRAP. The CDR3: CASGPWNTGELFF. The CDR3 DNA is TGTGCTAGTGGTCCCTGGAACACCGGGGAGCTGTTTTTT.

V and J are TRBV3-1 (or the pseudogene TRBV3-2) and TRBJ2-3, with D maybe TRBD2 (6 bases). The CDR3 extends over 14 amino acids. CDR1 and CDR2 (germline): LGHDT, YNNKEL (reference sequence). V lost 4 bases and J 5 bases, leaving 13 bases between the germline ends. The CDR3 loop reads CASSPGLLRDTQYF. The DNA of the CDR3 is TGTGCCAGCAGCCCGGGACTGTTAAGAGATACGCAGTATTTT.